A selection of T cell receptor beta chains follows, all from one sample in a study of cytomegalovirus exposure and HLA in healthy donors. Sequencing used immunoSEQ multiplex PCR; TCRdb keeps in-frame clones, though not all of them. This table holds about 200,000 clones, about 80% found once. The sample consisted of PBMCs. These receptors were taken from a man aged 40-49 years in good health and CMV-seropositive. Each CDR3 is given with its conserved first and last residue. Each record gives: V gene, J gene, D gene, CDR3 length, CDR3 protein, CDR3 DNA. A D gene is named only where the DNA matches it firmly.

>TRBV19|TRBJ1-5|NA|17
CASSIARTIYSNQPQHF
TGTGCCAGTAGTATAGCTAGGACAATTTATAGCAATCAGCCCCAGCATTTT
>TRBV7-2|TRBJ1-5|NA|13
CASSLGGRAHQHF
TGTGCCAGCAGCTTAGGGGGCAGGGCCCATCAGCATTTT
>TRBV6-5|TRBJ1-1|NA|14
CASRSTGYGTEAFF
TGTGCCAGCAGGTCTACAGGGTACGGCACTGAAGCTTTCTTT
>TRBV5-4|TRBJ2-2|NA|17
CASSLAKGSLNTGELFF
TGTGCCAGCAGCTTGGCCAAGGGGTCCTTGAACACCGGGGAGCTGTTTTTT
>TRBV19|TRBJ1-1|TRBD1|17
CASRIPRDREGWTEAFF
TGTGCCAGTAGAATCCCTAGGGACAGGGAGGGATGGACTGAAGCTTTCTTT
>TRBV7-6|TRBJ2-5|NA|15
CASSLVGGGRETQYF
TGTGCCAGCAGCTTAGTAGGGGGGGGACGAGAGACCCAGTACTTC
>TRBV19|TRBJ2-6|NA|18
CASSIPRESGSGANVLTF
TGTGCCAGTAGTATCCCACGCGAATCAGGGTCTGGGGCCAACGTCCTGACTTTC
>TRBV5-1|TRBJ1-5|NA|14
CASSLGGSNQPQHF
TGCGCCAGCAGCTTGGGAGGGAGCAATCAGCCCCAGCATTTT
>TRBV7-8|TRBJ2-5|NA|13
CASSLTLRETQYF
TGTGCCAGCAGCTTAACCCTCAGGGAGACCCAGTACTTC
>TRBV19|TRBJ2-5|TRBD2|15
CASSREREGLKTQYF
TGTGCCAGTAGTAGAGAGCGGGAGGGTCTGAAGACCCAGTACTTC
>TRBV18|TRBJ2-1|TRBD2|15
CASSRVAGVPNEQFF
TGTGCCAGCTCACGGGTAGCGGGCGTTCCCAATGAGCAGTTCTTC
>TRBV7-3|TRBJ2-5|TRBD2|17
CASSLYGTSGSRETQYF
TGTGCCAGCAGCTTATACGGGACTAGCGGGAGTCGCGAGACCCAGTACTTC
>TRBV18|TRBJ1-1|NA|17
CASSPLTGLEMNTEAFF
TGTGCCAGCTCACCACTCACAGGGTTGGAGATGAACACTGAAGCTTTCTTT
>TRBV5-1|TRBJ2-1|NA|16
CASSLGAGRKGNEQFF
TGCGCCAGCAGCTTGGGTGCGGGGCGGAAAGGGAATGAGCAGTTCTTC
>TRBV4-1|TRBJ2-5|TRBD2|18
CASSQMGPPSGIQETQYF
TGCGCCAGCAGCCAGATGGGGCCCCCTAGCGGGATCCAAGAGACCCAGTACTTC
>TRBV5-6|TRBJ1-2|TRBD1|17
CASSHRDRTLSNYGYTF
TGTGCCAGCAGCCACCGGGACAGGACCCTTTCTAACTATGGCTACACCTTC
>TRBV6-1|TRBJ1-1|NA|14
CASGRGTGNTEAFF
TGTGCCAGCGGAAGGGGCACAGGGAACACTGAAGCTTTCTTT